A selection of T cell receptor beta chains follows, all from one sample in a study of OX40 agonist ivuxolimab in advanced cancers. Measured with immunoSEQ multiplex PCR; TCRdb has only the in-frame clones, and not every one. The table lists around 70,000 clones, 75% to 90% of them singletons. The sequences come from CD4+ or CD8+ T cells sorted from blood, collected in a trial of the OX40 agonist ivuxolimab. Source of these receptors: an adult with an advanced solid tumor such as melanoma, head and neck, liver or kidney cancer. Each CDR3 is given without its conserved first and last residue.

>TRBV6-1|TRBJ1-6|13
ASRVESSYNSPLH
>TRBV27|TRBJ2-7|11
ASSRTGSYEQY
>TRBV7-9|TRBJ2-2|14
ASSLSGTGSIGELF
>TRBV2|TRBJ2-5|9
ASGTQETQY
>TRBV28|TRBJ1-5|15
ASSSPHASGDDQPQH
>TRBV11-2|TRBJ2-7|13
ASSLRLTGAYEQY
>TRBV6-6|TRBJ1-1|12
ASSPGRANTEAF
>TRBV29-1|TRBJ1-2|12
SVTGTEDNYGYT
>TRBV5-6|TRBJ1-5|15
ASSLLTGTGLDQPQH
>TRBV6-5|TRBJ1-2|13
ASNALDRGYYGYT
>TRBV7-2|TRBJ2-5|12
ASSWGWGMETQY
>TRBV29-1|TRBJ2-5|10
SVGPHQETQY
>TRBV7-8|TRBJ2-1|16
ASSPLAGGPLTYNEQF
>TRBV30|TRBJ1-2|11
AWSPTGFYGYT
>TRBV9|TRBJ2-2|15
ASSVGWGLMNTGELF
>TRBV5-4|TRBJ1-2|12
ASSPGTTGYGYT
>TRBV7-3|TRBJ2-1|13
ASSLVNVNYNEQF
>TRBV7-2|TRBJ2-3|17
ASSLAKYGRGTYTDTQY
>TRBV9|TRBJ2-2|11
ASSVTVTGELF
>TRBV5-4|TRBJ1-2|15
ASSLGRGFGGLSGYT
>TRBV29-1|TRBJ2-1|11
SAPGLGGNEQF
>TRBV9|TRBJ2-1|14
ASSVLSGTNYNEQF
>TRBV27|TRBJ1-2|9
ASSPTGGYT
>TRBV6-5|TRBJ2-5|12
ASSHYGVQETQY
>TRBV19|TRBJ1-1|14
ASAPGQGRSNTEAF
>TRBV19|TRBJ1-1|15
ASSIKRRLTGGTEAF
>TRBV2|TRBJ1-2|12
ASSLQWGPGGYT
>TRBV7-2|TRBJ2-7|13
ASSFWDILSYEQY
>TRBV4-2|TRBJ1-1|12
ASSRLGDGTEAF
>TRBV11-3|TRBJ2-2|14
ASSLHGGQGTGELF
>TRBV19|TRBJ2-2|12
ASKRGGDTGELF
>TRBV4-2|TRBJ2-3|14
ASSQNPGQSTDTQY
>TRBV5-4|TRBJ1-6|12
ASSSDRDNSPLH
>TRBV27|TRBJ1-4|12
ASARRETNEKLF
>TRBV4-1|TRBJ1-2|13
ASSRRTGGNYGYT
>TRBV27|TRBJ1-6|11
ASSLMVNSPLH
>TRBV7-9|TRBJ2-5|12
ASSPQSLQETQY
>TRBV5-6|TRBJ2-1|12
ASSLVASVTEQF
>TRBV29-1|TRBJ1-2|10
SVDLNRDGYT
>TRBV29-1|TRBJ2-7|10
SVRDNSYEQY
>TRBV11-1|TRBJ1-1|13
ASSLVGGTNTEAF
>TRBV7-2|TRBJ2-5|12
ASSPGQIQETQY
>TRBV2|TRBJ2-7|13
ASSRGTSGDYEQY
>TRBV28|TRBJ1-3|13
ASSFGGSSGNTIY
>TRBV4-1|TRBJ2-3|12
ASATAISADTQY
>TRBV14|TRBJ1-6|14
ASSQDAGRNNSPLH
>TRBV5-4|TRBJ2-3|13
ASSSTSKSTDTQY
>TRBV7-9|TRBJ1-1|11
ASSFYGPTEAF
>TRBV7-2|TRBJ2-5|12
ASSFNRGKETQY
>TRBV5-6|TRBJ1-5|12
ASSLARGHQPQH
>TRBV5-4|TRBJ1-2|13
ASSAGGESSYGYT
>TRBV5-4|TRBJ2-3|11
ASSWDGAGTQY
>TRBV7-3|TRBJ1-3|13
ATPLRGQGAYTIY
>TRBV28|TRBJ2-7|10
ASRGSDNEQY
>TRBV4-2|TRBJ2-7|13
ASSQESGQGHEQY